This record concerns one TCR beta chain sequence. The antigen is not known. This sample was taken from a study of cytomegalovirus exposure and HLA in healthy donors. Study-wide results and caveats: TCR beta V- and J-gene trimming was later associated with a missense DCLRE1C variant. Sequences of the TCR beta chain were said to predict the HLA-A and HLA-B alleles of most subjects accurately.

With 60 Vbeta and 13 Jbeta primers, the PCR was carried out. Sequencing used immunoSEQ multiplex PCR; TCRdb keeps in-frame clones, though not all of them. The table includes under 200,000 clones, 79% detected once. The CDR3 has 15 residues. Trimming cost V 0 bases and J 3 bases, with 12 bases left between them. CDR1 MNHEY and CDR2 SVGAGI come from the germline V gene. The chain employs TRBV6-5 and TRBJ2-7; tentative D call: TRBD1 (7 bases). Sequencing input: PBMCs. The TCR sequence derives from a woman between 40 and 55 years old in good health and CMV-seronegative. The CDR3 nucleotides read TGTGCCAGCAGTTACTCGGGCAGGGGGGACTACGAGCAGTACTTC. Its translation: CASSYSGRGDYEQYF.